Following are 19 T cell receptor beta chains from one sample sequenced in a study of synovial regulatory T cells in juvenile arthritis. TCRdb keeps only in-frame clones here, not all; method: immunoSEQ multiplex PCR. The sample holds 9,000 to 10,000 clones. The sequencing input was Treg cells from blood. The subset is: remaining (HLA-DR-negative) circulating blood Treg cells. The receptors stem from a donor under 30 with juvenile idiopathic arthritis.

The chain combines TRBV5-1 with TRBJ1-5. The CDR3 covers 15 residues. No DNA sequence was recorded. CDR1 and CDR2 (germline): SGHRS, YFSETQ. CDR3: CASSLEPGSNQPQHF.

The genes are TRBV11-2 and TRBJ2-6. The CDR3 loop spans 13 amino acids. The DNA is unrecorded. Germline CDR1 SGHAT, CDR2 FQNNGV. CDR3 loop: CASSLAGANVLTF.

This chain uses TRBV4-2 with TRBJ1-6. The length of the CDR3 is 17 residues. No DNA sequence is on record. In germline, CDR1 is LGHNA, CDR2 YNFKEQ. This CDR3 is CASSPVRGSLKGSPLHF.

The rearrangement uses TRBV21-1 and TRBJ2-7; no DNA is available, so the TRBD2 call from TCRdb remains unchecked. TRBV21-1 is annotated as a pseudogene. There are 17 residues in the CDR3. No DNA appears here. The CDR3 loop is CASSSGTSTSPTYEQYF.

The J gene is TRBJ1-5, the V gene TRBV4-1; checking the TCRdb D call of TRBD1 is not possible without DNA. The CDR3 loop spans 14 amino acids. The coding DNA is unavailable. The germline CDR1 and CDR2 sequences are MGHRA and YSYEKL. The CDR3 sequence is CASSEQDSNQPQHF.

The V gene is TRBV10-3, the J gene TRBJ2-7. The germline V gene encodes CDR1 ENHRY and CDR2 SYGVKD. CDR3 length: 12 residues. The DNA is unrecorded. This CDR3 is CAISELGIRSSF.

The chain is built from TRBV28 and TRBJ2-3; TCRdb's D call, TRBD2, is unchecked because there is no DNA. The CDR3 is 17 amino acids. No DNA was logged. The germline V gene encodes CDR1 MDHEN and CDR2 SYDVKM. The CDR3 loop reads CASGLGLAVASTDTQYF.

This chain connects TRBV5-1 to TRBJ1-2; TCRdb outputs TRBD1, but without DNA this stays unchecked. Germline V CDR1 and CDR2: SGHRS, YFSETQ. This CDR3 comprises 12 residues. DNA was not recorded. The CDR3 loop reads CASSPGTTGYTF.

This CDR3 is CASSLLSQRGAFF. The chain is built from TRBV14 and TRBJ1-1. CDR1 SGHDN and CDR2 FVKESK come from the germline V gene. The CDR3 runs to 13 residues. This entry has no DNA.

The V call is TRBV10-3, the J call TRBJ2-1; TCRdb proposes TRBD1, but this gene call is untestable without DNA. The CDR3 totals 12 residues. No DNA is given. Per germline, CDR1 ENHRY and CDR2 SYGVKD. This CDR3 is CAITGQGNEQFF.

This chain joins TRBV6-5 and TRBJ1-5; TCRdb's D call, TRBD1, is unchecked because there is no DNA. CDR3 size: 12 residues. DNA was not recorded. Germline V gene lookup returns CDR1 MNHEY and CDR2 SVGAGI. The chain's CDR3 is CASGTGNQPQHF.

The J gene is TRBJ2-1, the V gene TRBV4-3. The CDR3 totals 15 residues. The coding DNA is unavailable. Per the germline V gene, CDR1 is LGHNA and CDR2 is YSLEER. The CDR3 region is CASSQFPASYNEQFF.

The chain uses TRBV19 and TRBJ2-3; TCRdb returns TRBD2, unconfirmable since there is no DNA. Germline V lookup: CDR1 LNHDA, CDR2 SQIVND (reference sequence). The CDR3 spans 14 residues. Nucleotide data are not available. This CDR3 reads CASRRDRGPDTQYF.

The chain carries TRBV5-1 and TRBJ2-7. Germline CDR1 is SGHRS and CDR2 is YFSETQ. The CDR3 has 14 residues. DNA is not recorded here. CDR3 sequence: CASSWAGTQAEQYF.

The chain links TRBV13 to TRBJ1-2; the D call of TRBD1 rests on TCRdb alone, since no DNA is present to check it. The germline CDR1 and CDR2 sequences are PRHDT and FYEKMQ (reference sequence). The CDR3 length is 14 residues. No DNA was logged. The CDR3 is CASSLERTFYGYTF.

The chain joins TRBV9 to TRBJ1-3; TCRdb names TRBD1, which stays unverified in the absence of DNA. The CDR3 covers 16 residues. There is no recorded DNA. The V gene's germline CDR1 is SGDLS and CDR2 YYNGEE. CDR3: CASSVAHRGRGNTIYF.

This chain links TRBV6-1 with TRBJ2-1; TCRdb returns TRBD1, unconfirmable since there is no DNA. Germline CDR1 MNHNS, CDR2 SASEGT. This CDR3 has 14 residues. No DNA has been recorded. This CDR3 reads CASSGWTGGNEQFF.

The chain carries TRBV4-3 and TRBJ1-1. The V gene's germline CDR1 is LGHNA and CDR2 YSLEER. This CDR3 is 14 amino acids long. DNA was not recorded. CDR3 loop: CASSRSWVNTEAFF.

This rearrangement joins TRBV19 to TRBJ2-7; TCRdb lists TRBD1, though no DNA is available to test this call. CDR1 is LNHDA and CDR2 is SQIVND in the germline V gene (reference sequence). There are 14 residues in the CDR3. DNA was not recorded. The CDR3: CASSWGGSSYEQYF.